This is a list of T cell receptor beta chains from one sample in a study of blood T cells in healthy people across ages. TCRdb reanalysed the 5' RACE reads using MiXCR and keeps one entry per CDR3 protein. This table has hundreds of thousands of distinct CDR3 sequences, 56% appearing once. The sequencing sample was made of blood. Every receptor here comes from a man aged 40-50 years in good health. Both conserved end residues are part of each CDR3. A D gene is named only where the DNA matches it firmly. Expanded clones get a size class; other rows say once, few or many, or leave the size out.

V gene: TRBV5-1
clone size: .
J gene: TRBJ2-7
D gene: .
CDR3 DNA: TGTGCCAGCAGCTTCGGGGGCGAGCAGTACTTC
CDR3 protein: CASSFGGEQYF

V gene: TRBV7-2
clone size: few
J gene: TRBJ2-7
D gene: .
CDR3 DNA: TGTGCCAGCAGCTTAGGAACCGTGGGGGAGCAGTACTTC
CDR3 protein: CASSLGTVGEQYF

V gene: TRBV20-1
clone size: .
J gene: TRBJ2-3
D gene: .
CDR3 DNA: TGCAGTGCTAGAAGGAGTGGGCAGCTCACAGATACGCAGTATTTT
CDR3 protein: CSARRSGQLTDTQYF

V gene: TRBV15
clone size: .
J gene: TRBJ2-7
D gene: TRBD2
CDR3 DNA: TGTGCCACCAGCAGACCCCGGGAGGGGCCTTACGAGCAGTACTTC
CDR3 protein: CATSRPREGPYEQYF

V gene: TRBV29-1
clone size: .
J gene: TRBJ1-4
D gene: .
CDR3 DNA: TGCAGCGGACGACAGAGAAATGAAAAACTGTTTTTT
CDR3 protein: CSGRQRNEKLFF

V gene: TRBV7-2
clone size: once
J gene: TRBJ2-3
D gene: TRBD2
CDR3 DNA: TGTGCCAGCAGCCCTGGCATTAGCGGGGTCACAGATACGCAGTATTTT
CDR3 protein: CASSPGISGVTDTQYF

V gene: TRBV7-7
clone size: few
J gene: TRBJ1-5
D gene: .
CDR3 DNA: TGTGCCAGCAGCTCCGACCGGGATCAGCCCCAGCATTTT
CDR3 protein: CASSSDRDQPQHF

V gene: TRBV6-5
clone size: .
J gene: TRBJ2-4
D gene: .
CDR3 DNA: TGTGCCAGCAGTTTAGGGTCGGAGGAGTGGGAGGAGCTAGCCAAAAACATTCAGTACTTC
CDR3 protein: CASSLGSEEWEELAKNIQYF

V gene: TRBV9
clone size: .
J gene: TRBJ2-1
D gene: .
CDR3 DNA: TGTGCCAGCAGCGAACCGGGACACTCATCCCACAATGAGCAGTTCTTC
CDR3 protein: CASSEPGHSSHNEQFF

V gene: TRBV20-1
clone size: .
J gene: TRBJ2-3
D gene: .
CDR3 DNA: TGCAGTGCTAGACACGCTCAAGTGGGGTTTATCACAGATACGCAGTATTTT
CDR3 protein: CSARHAQVGFITDTQYF

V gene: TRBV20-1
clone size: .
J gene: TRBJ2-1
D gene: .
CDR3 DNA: TGCAGTGTTAGGGGGGACAATGAGCAGTTCTTC
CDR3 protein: CSVRGDNEQFF

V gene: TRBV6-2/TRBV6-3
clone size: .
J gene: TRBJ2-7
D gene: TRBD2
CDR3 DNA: TGTGCCAGCAGGGACAGCGGGGGGTTTTCCTACGAGCAGTACTTC
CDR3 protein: CASRDSGGFSYEQYF

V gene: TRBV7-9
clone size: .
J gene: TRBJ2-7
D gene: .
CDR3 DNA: TGTGCCAGCAGCATAGTTGTGGGAGGTGACGAGCAGTACTTC
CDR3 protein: CASSIVVGGDEQYF

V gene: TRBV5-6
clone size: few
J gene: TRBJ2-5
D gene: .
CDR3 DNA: TGTGCCAGCAGCTCAAGGAGGGGCCAAGAGACCCAGTACTTC
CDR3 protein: CASSSRRGQETQYF

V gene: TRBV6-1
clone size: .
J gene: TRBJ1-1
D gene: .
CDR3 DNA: TGTGCCAGCAGTGAATATCTGGCCAGTGAAGCTTTCTTT
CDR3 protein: CASSEYLASEAFF

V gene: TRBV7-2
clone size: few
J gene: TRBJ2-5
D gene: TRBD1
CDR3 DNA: TGTGCCAGCAGCCAAGGGACAGGGGGAGAGACCCAGTACTTC
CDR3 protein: CASSQGTGGETQYF

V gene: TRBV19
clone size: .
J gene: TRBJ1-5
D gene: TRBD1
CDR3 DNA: TGTGCCAGTAGAGACAGGGGCCGCCTGACGCCCCAGCATTTT
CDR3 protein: CASRDRGRLTPQHF

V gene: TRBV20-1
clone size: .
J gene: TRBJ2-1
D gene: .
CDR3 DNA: TGCAGTGCTAGAGACGTAAGGGAGAGGACCTACAATGAGCAGTTCTTC
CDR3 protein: CSARDVRERTYNEQFF

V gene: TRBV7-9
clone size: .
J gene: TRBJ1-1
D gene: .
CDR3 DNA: TGTGCCAGCAGCCGGAGCCGGGACGGCGGACAAGCTTTCTTT
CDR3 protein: CASSRSRDGGQAFF

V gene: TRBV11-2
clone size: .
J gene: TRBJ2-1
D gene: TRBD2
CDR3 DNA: TGTGCCAGCAGCTTAGGGTCTAGCGGGAGCTTTGAGCAGTTCTTC
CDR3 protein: CASSLGSSGSFEQFF

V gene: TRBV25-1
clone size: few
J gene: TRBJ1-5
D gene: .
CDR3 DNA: TGTGCCAGCAGTGTCGAAGGCAATCAGCCCCAGCATTTT
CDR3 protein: CASSVEGNQPQHF

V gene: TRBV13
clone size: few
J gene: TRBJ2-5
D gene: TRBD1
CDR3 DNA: TGTGCCAGCAGCCAGATCGGACAGGGACACTGGGAGACCCAGTACTTC
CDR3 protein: CASSQIGQGHWETQYF

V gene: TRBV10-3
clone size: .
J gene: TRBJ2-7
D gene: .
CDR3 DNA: TGTGCCATCAGTGAGTCATGGGTCCTTTTGAGAGAGCAGTACTTC
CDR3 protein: CAISESWVLLREQYF

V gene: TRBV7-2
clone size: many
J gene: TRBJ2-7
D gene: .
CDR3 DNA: TGTGCCAGCAGCTTAGTCGTTCTCCCCTCGGCGCGACAGACTTCCTACGAGCAGTACTTC
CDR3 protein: CASSLVVLPSARQTSYEQYF

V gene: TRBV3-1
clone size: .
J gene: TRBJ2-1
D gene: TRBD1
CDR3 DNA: TGTGCCAGCAGCCAAGTACAGGGGCTTTATGAGCAGTTCTTC
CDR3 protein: CASSQVQGLYEQFF

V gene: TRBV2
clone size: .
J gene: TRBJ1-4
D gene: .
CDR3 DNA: TGTGCCACAGGGCAGGGCGGTGAAAAACTGTTTTTT
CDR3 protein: CATGQGGEKLFF

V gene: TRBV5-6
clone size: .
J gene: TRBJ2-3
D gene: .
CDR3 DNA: TGTGCCAGCAGTCGCCCCGCTGTGGGTTTTGCAGATACGCAGTATTTT
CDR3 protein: CASSRPAVGFADTQYF

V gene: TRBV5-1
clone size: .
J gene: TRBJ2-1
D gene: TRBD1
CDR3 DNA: TGCGCCAGCAGCTTTTATGGGACAGATTTCAATGAGCAGTTCTTC
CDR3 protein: CASSFYGTDFNEQFF

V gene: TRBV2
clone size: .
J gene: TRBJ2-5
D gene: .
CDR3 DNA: TGTGCCAGCAGTGAACGGCAGGTCGGAGAGACCCAGTACTTC
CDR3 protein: CASSERQVGETQYF

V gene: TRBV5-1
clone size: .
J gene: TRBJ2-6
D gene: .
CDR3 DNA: TGCGCCAGCACCCTAATAGGGTCAATCTCTGGGGCCAACGTCCTGACTTTC
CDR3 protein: CASTLIGSISGANVLTF

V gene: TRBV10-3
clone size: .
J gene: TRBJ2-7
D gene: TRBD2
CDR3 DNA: TGTGCCATCAGTGAGTTCACTAGCGGGAGGGACGAGCAGTACTTC
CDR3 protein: CAISEFTSGRDEQYF

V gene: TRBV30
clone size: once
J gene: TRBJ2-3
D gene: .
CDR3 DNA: TGTGCCTGGAGAGGGGGGGGCACAGATACGCAGTATTTT
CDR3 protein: CAWRGGGTDTQYF

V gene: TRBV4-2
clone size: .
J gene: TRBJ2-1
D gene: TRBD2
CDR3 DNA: TGTGCCAGCAGCCATCCCGGGACTAGCGGGGGCTACAATGAGCAGTTCTTC
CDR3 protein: CASSHPGTSGGYNEQFF

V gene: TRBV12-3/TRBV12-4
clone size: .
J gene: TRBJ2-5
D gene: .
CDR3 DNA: TGTGCCAGCAATCGGGGAAGATTGAATGAGCAGTACTTC
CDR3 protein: CASNRGRLNEQYF

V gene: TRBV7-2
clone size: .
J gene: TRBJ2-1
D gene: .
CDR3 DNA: TGTGCCAGCAGCTTAGACGGGAGAGGCTCTGAGCAGTTCTTC
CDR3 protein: CASSLDGRGSEQFF